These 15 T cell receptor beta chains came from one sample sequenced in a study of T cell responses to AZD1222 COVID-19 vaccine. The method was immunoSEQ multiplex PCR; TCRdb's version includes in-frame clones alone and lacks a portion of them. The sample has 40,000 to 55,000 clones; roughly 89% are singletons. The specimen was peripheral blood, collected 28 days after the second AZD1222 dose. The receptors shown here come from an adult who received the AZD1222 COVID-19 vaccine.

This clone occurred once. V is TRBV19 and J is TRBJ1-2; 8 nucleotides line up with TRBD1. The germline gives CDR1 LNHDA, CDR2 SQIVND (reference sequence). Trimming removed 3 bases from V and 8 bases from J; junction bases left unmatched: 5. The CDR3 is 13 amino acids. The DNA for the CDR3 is TGTGCCAGTAGTATCAGGACAGGGTACGGCTACACCTTC. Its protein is CASSIRTGYGYTF.

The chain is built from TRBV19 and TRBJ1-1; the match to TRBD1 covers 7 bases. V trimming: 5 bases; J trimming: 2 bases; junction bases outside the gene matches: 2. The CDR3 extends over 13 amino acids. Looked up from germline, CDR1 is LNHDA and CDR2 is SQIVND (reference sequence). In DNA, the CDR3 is TGTGCCAGTAGTCACAGGGGAAACACTGAAGCTTTCTTT. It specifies CASSHRGNTEAFF.

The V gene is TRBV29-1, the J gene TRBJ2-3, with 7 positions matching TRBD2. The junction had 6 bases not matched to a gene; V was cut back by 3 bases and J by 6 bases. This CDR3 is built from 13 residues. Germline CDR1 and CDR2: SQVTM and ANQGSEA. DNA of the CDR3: TGCAGCGTTGAGGGGGGGTCCGGGGATACGCAGTATTTT. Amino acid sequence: CSVEGGSGDTQYF.

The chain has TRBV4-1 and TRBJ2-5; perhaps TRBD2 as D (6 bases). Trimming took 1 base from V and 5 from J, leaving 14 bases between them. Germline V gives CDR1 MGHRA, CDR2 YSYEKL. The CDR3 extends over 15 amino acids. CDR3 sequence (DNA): TGCGCCAGCAGCCAAGTCCAAGCGGGCGGGGAGACCCAGTACTTC. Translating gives CASSQVQAGGETQYF.

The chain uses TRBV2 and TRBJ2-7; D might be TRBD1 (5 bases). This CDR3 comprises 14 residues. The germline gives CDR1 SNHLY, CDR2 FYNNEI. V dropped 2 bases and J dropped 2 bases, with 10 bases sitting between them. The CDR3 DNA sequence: TGTGCCAGCAGTGAACCCCTAGGGGCCTACGAGCAGTACTTC. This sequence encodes CASSEPLGAYEQYF.

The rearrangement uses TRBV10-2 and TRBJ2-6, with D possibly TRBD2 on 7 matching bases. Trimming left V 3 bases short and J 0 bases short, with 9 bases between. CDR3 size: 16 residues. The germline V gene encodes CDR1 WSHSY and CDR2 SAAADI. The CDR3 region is CASSERGGSGANVLTF. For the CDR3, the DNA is TGCGCCAGCAGTGAAAGGGGGGGCTCTGGGGCCAACGTCCTGACTTTC.

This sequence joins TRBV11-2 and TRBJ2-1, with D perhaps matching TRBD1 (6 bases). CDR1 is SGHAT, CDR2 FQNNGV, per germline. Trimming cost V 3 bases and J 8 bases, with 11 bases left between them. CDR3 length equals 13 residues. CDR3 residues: CASSFTGFYEQFF. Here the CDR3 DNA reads TGTGCCAGCAGCTTTACAGGGTTCTATGAGCAGTTCTTC.

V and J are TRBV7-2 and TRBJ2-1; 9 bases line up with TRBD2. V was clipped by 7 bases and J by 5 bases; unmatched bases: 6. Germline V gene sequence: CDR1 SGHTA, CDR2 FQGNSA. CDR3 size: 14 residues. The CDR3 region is CASTRTSAHNEQFF. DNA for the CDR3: TGTGCCAGCACCCGGACTAGCGCCCACAATGAGCAGTTCTTC.

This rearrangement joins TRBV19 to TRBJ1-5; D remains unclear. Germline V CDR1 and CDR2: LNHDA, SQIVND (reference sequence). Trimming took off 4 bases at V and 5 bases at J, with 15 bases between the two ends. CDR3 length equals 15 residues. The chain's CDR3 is CASSKRNIYDQPQHF. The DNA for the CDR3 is TGTGCCAGTAGTAAAAGAAACATATATGATCAGCCCCAGCATTTT.

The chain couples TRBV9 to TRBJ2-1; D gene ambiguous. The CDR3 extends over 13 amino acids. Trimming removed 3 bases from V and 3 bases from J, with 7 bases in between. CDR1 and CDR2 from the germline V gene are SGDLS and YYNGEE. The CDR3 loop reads CASSASDYNEQFF. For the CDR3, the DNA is TGTGCCAGCAGCGCTAGTGACTACAATGAGCAGTTCTTC.

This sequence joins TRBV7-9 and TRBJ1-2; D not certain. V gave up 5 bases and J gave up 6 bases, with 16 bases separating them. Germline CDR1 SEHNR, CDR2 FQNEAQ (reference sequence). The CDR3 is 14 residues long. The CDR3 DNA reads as TGTGCCAGCAGCATGCGAAGGGAAGGTAATGGCTACACCTTC. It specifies CASSMRREGNGYTF.

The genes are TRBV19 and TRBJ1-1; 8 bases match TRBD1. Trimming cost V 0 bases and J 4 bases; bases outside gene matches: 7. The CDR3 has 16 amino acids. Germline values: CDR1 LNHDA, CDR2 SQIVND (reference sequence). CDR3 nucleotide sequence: TGTGCCAGTAGTATAGATCTCCGACAGGGGATCACTGAAGCTTTCTTT. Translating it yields CASSIDLRQGITEAFF.

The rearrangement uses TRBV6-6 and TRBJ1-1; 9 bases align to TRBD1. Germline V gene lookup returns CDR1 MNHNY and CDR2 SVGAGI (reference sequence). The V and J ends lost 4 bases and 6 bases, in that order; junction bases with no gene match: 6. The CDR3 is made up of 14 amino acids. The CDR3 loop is CASSLTGGGAEAFF. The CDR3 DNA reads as TGTGCCAGCAGTTTGACAGGGGGAGGGGCTGAAGCTTTCTTT.

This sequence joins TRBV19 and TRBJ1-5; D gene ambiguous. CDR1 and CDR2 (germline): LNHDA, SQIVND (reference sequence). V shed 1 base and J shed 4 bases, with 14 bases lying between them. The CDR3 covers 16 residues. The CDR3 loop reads CASSIGVAMLNQPQHF. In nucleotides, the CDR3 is TGTGCCAGTAGTATAGGGGTCGCTATGCTAAATCAGCCCCAGCATTTT.

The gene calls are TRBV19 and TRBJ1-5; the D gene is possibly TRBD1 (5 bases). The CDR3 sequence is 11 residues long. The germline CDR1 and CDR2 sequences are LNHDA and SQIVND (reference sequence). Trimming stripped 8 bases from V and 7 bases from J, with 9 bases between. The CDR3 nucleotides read TGTGCCAGTGGGGGGGGACAGCCCCAGCATTTT. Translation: CASGGGQPQHF.